The T cell receptor (beta chain) under discussion was sequenced for a study of cytomegalovirus exposure and HLA in healthy donors. The V and J ends lost 5 bases and 7 bases, in that order; junction bases with no gene match: 2. The V gene's germline CDR1 is MDHEN and CDR2 SYDVKM. The CDR3 length is 13 residues. Study-level findings and limits: One variant, a missense change in DCLRE1C, was linked in a later analysis to TCR beta V- and J-gene trimming. TCR beta V segments were, for the most part, productive about 87% or about 30% of the time in an earlier analysis. The study flagged roughly 160 TCR beta chains as cytomegalovirus-associated.

PCR involved 60 Vbeta and 13 Jbeta primers. Sequencing used immunoSEQ multiplex PCR; TCRdb keeps in-frame clones, though not all of them. The sample holds some 140,000 clones; roughly 74% are singletons and the top ten take about 2.8%. A word on this clone: Its specificity is not known.

The chain links TRBV28 to TRBJ1-6; 7 nucleotides agree with TRBD1. Sequencing was carried out using PBMCs. The TCR sequence derives from a man aged 18 to 30 in good health and CMV-seronegative. The CDR3 DNA sequence: TGTGCCAGCAGTACAGGGGCGAATTCACCCCTCCACTTT. This gives the protein CASSTGANSPLHF.